The following is a T cell receptor beta chain sequence with its context. Its antigen is still unknown. TCRdb's copy holds only in-frame clones and misses some; the assay was immunoSEQ multiplex PCR. The sample yields about 78,000 clones, roughly 91% seen once. The data derive from a study of OX40 agonist ivuxolimab in advanced cancers. Overall study context: With ivuxolimab, an agonistic anti-OX40 (CD134) antibody, patients were treated. Of the participants, under 50% had some prior anti-PD-1, anti-PD-L1 or anti-CTLA-4 therapy, which was allowed.

The germline V gene encodes CDR1 SGHTA and CDR2 FQGNSA. With 5 bases clipped from V and 5 bases from J, the junction kept 8 bases outside the gene matches. The CDR3 has 16 residues. Study findings and constraints: Clonal expansion by week 6 occurred in CD4+ and CD8+ blood T cells (at 0.1 to 3.0 mg/kg).

This specimen consisted of CD4+ or CD8+ T cells sorted from blood, obtained in a trial of the OX40 agonist ivuxolimab. This receptor was taken from an adult with an advanced solid tumor such as melanoma, head and neck, liver or kidney cancer. This chain links TRBV7-2 with TRBJ2-1, with 11 bases fitting TRBD2. The CDR3 region is CASSLTSGRVNNEQFF. For the CDR3, the DNA is TGTGCCAGCAGCCTAACTAGCGGGAGAGTAAACAATGAGCAGTTCTTC.